Reported below is one TCR beta chain. CDR3 length: 15 residues. The germline V and J ends were trimmed by 1 base and 2 bases, with 11 bases remaining between them. Germline V gene sequence: CDR1 SEHNR, CDR2 FQNEAQ (reference sequence). In the original processing: Reference gene primer amplification in the assay estimated nucleated cell counts. Clones were read by immunoSEQ multiplex PCR, and TCRdb kept only the in-frame ones, dropping some. V, J and clone size are those of that table, while D and trimming were read from the DNA. Seen here are about 190,000 clones, roughly 86% observed once, and the top ten hold just under 25%. This entry comes from a study of blood T cell repertoires in COVID-19. Study summary: The samples span acute and convalescent COVID-19 from the United States, Italy and Spain.

The J gene is TRBJ2-5, the V gene TRBV7-9, with D possibly TRBD1 on 5 matching bases. The TCR originated in a woman aged 40 to 49 in a cohort exposed to, infected with or recovered from COVID-19 (not recorded which). Sequencing input: PBMCs or T cells enriched from blood (not recorded which). The CDR3: CASSLGQINQETQYF. DNA of the CDR3: TGTGCCAGCAGCTTAGGACAGATAAATCAAGAGACCCAGTACTTC.